The rows below give T cell receptor beta chains drawn from one sample of a study of regulatory T cells in long-lasting Graves disease. One entry per CDR3 protein results from TCRdb running MiXCR on the multiplex PCR reads. The data show roughly 530,000 distinct CDR3 sequences, with more than 15% seen just once and roughly 25% held by the top ten. These data were also reused for a study on T cells in Graves' hyperthyroidism and ophthalmopathy.

The sequenced sample was peripheral blood mononuclear cells (PBMCs), obtained at new diagnosis, from a patient treated with antithyroid drugs. Source of these receptors: a woman aged 35-65 years with Graves disease. Each CDR3 is given with its conserved first and last residue. Fields, in order: J gene, D gene, clone size, V gene, CDR3 protein, CDR3 DNA. A D gene is named only where the DNA matches it firmly. Size is stated for part of the rows, as once, few or many counts, or as a class when the clone is expanded.

>TRBJ2-3|TRBD1|few|TRBV10-3
CAIRETGSTDTQYF
TGTGCCATCAGAGAGACAGGGAGCACAGATACGCAGTATTTT
>TRBJ1-5|.|many|TRBV24-1
CATSDFTGDQPQHF
TGTGCCACCAGTGACTTCACCGGGGATCAGCCCCAGCATTTT
>TRBJ1-1|.|many|TRBV2
CASSRDGSTEAFF
TGTGCCAGCAGCCGGGACGGTTCCACTGAAGCTTTCTTT
>TRBJ2-5|.|many|TRBV3-1
CASSQPWTVETQYF
TGTGCCAGCAGCCAACCCTGGACGGTAGAGACCCAGTACTTC
>TRBJ1-1|.|many|TRBV5-6
CASSFRSAGRTEAFF
TGTGCCAGCAGCTTCCGTTCGGCCGGGCGGACTGAAGCTTTCTTT
>TRBJ2-2|.|.|TRBV12-5
CASGLGGERLLQTGELFF
TGTGCTAGTGGTTTGGGGGGGGAACGTCTACTGCAAACCGGGGAGCTGTTTTTT
>TRBJ2-2|.|many|TRBV24-1
CATSDTPSTGSNTGELFF
TGTGCCACCAGTGATACCCCGAGTACGGGCTCGAACACCGGGGAGCTGTTTTTT
>TRBJ2-5|.|.|TRBV5-1
CASRWGSQETQYF
TGCGCCAGCAGGTGGGGCTCCCAAGAGACCCAGTACTTC
>TRBJ1-1|.|few|TRBV28
CASRGGRSDTEAFF
TGCGCCAGCAGGGGCGGCAGGTCGGACACTGAAGCTTTCTTT
>TRBJ1-2|.|many|TRBV11-2
CASRGPLSRTRVSYGYTF
TGTGCCAGCCGGGGTCCCCTTTCCAGGACCCGGGTGAGCTATGGCTACACCTTC
>TRBJ1-1|.|few|TRBV11-2
CASSLAAAMNTEAFF
TGTGCCAGCAGCTTGGCGGCAGCAATGAACACTGAAGCTTTCTTT
>TRBJ2-5|.|.|TRBV19
CASSIGKSPQETQYF
TGTGCCAGTAGTATAGGCAAATCTCCCCAAGAGACCCAGTACTTC
>TRBJ1-5|.|many|TRBV3-1
CASSQAGANQPQHF
TGTGCCAGCAGCCAAGCAGGGGCAAATCAGCCCCAGCATTTT
>TRBJ1-2|.|few|TRBV6-1
CASRRTVTNYGYTF
TGTGCCAGCAGGCGGACGGTTACTAACTATGGCTACACCTTC
>TRBJ1-1|.|many|TRBV11-3
CASSFWTENTEAFF
TGTGCCAGCAGCTTTTGGACAGAGAACACTGAAGCTTTCTTT
>TRBJ1-6|.|many|TRBV2
CASRGDGNSPLHF
TGTGCCAGCAGAGGGGACGGTAATTCACCCCTCCACTTT
>TRBJ2-3|TRBD2|many|TRBV7-3
CASSPTSGGVYTQYF
TGTGCCAGCAGCCCCACTAGCGGGGGGGTGTATACGCAGTATTTT
>TRBJ1-1|TRBD1|many|TRBV28
CASSLWTGGTEAFF
TGTGCCAGCAGTTTATGGACAGGGGGCACTGAAGCTTTCTTT
>TRBJ2-5|TRBD1|many|TRBV18
CASSGDRTQYF
TGTGCCAGCTCGGGGGACAGGACCCAGTACTTC
>TRBJ2-3|.|many|TRBV2
CASSDRGVDTQYF
TGTGCCAGCAGTGACAGGGGCGTAGATACGCAGTATTTT
>TRBJ1-2|.|many|TRBV3-1
CASSHRASDGYTF
TGTGCCAGCAGCCACCGGGCATCGGATGGCTACACCTTC
>TRBJ2-2|.|.|TRBV3-1
CASSLGTPSTGELFF
TGTGCCAGCAGCCTAGGGACCCCGAGCACCGGGGAGCTGTTTTTT
>TRBJ2-3|.|.|TRBV7-9
CASSLEEGTQYF
TGTGCCAGCAGCTTAGAGGAGGGTACGCAGTATTTT
>TRBJ2-5|.|few|TRBV6-1
CASRGDRETQYF
TGTGCCAGCAGGGGCGATCGAGAGACCCAGTACTTC
>TRBJ2-2|.|many|TRBV3-1
CASSQEKVVAGELFF
TGTGCCAGCAGCCAAGAAAAGGTAGTGGCCGGGGAGCTGTTTTTT
>TRBJ2-7|TRBD1|few|TRBV7-9
CASSDRDRVYEQYF
TGTGCCAGCAGCGACCGGGACAGGGTCTACGAGCAGTACTTC
>TRBJ1-1|.|many|TRBV7-9
CASSLSGGVGNTEAFF
TGTGCCAGCAGCTTATCGGGGGGCGTTGGGAACACTGAAGCTTTCTTT
>TRBJ1-5|.|once|TRBV27
CASSSTRDDTQHF
TGTGCCAGCAGCTCTACCCGGGATGATACGCAGCATTTT
>TRBJ1-3|.|.|TRBV4-1
CASSQVQLSGNTIYF
TGCGCCAGCAGCCAAGTGCAGCTCTCTGGAAACACCATATATTTT
>TRBJ2-4|.|few|TRBV7-9
CASSLEGTVNIQYF
TGTGCCAGCAGCTTAGAGGGTACCGTAAACATTCAGTACTTC
>TRBJ1-1|TRBD1|.|TRBV10-3
CAISGDSRAFF
TGTGCCATCAGCGGGGACAGTCGGGCTTTCTTT
>TRBJ2-1|.|few|TRBV6-1
CASSPCQVVNEQFF
TGTGCCAGCAGTCCCTGCCAAGTAGTGAATGAGCAGTTCTTC
>TRBJ2-2|.|.|TRBV20-1
CSAPLDSHTGELFF
TGCAGTGCCCCCCTGGACTCTCACACCGGGGAGCTGTTTTTT
>TRBJ2-1|.|many|TRBV12-3/TRBV12-4
CASTEGGDGNEQFF
TGTGCCAGCACCGAGGGGGGGGATGGAAATGAGCAGTTCTTC
>TRBJ2-1|TRBD1|few|TRBV5-8
CASSLINQGADNEQFF
TGTGCCAGCAGCTTGATTAACCAGGGGGCTGACAATGAGCAGTTCTTC
>TRBJ2-3|TRBD1|many|TRBV20-1
CSARGTGTDTQYF
TGCAGTGCTAGGGGGACAGGCACAGATACGCAGTATTTT
>TRBJ1-1|TRBD1|many|TRBV3-1
CASSPPTGGTEAFF
TGTGCCAGCAGCCCCCCGACAGGGGGCACTGAAGCTTTCTTT
>TRBJ1-1|.|many|TRBV12-3/TRBV12-4
CASSLITPEAFF
TGTGCCAGCAGTTTAATTACTCCTGAAGCTTTCTTT
>TRBJ2-6|TRBD1|.|TRBV10-3
CATTGQGAPGANVLTF
TGTGCCACGACTGGACAGGGGGCCCCTGGGGCCAACGTCCTGACTTTC
>TRBJ2-1|TRBD2|many|TRBV2
CASSERPWVGGGRYNEQFF
TGTGCCAGCAGTGAACGCCCCTGGGTGGGCGGGGGAAGGTACAATGAGCAGTTCTTC
>TRBJ2-3|.|many|TRBV11-2
CASSLGLDTDTQYF
TGTGCCAGCAGCTTAGGTCTAGACACAGATACGCAGTATTTT
>TRBJ2-7|.|few|TRBV4-2
CASSQASGTSSYEQYF
TGTGCCAGCAGCCAAGCCTCCGGCACCTCCTCCTACGAGCAGTACTTC
>TRBJ1-5|.|many|TRBV29-1
CSVASGNSNQPQHF
TGCAGCGTTGCGTCAGGGAATAGCAATCAGCCCCAGCATTTT
>TRBJ2-5|TRBD2|few|TRBV7-6
CASSLVAGGLGETQYF
TGTGCCAGCAGCTTAGTAGCGGGGGGGCTCGGGGAGACCCAGTACTTC
>TRBJ1-4|TRBD1|many|TRBV28
CASSFSLTGGEKLFF
TGTGCCAGCAGTTTTTCATTGACAGGGGGAGAAAAACTGTTTTTT
>TRBJ2-3|TRBD2|many|TRBV7-8
CASSLTGGGHTDTQYF
TGTGCCAGCAGTCTGACGGGCGGGGGGCACACAGATACGCAGTATTTT
>TRBJ1-2|.|few|TRBV15
CATSRGKGPDYGYTF
TGTGCCACCAGCAGAGGCAAGGGGCCCGACTATGGCTACACCTTC
>TRBJ1-5|.|.|TRBV30
CAWSVTGIYNQPQHF
TGTGCCTGGAGTGTAACAGGGATTTACAATCAGCCCCAGCATTTT
>TRBJ1-2|TRBD1|.|TRBV7-9
CASSSTGSGGYTF
TGTGCCAGCAGCTCGACAGGGTCTGGGGGCTACACCTTC
>TRBJ2-2|.|few|TRBV15
CATSRKTGITGELFF
TGTGCCACCAGCAGAAAAACAGGGATAACCGGGGAGCTGTTTTTT
>TRBJ2-7|.|many|TRBV30
CAWSVLAEQYF
TGTGCCTGGAGTGTACTGGCAGAGCAGTACTTC
>TRBJ1-6|.|.|TRBV7-9
CASSSPAHGSPLHF
TGTGCCAGCAGCTCGCCGGCCCATGGATCACCCCTCCACTTT
>TRBJ1-2|.|many|TRBV11-2
CASSPPEVYGYTF
TGTGCCAGCAGCCCCCCAGAGGTCTATGGCTACACCTTC
>TRBJ2-1|TRBD2|.|TRBV5-1
CASSPVGGGNNEQFF
TGCGCCAGCAGCCCGGTCGGGGGGGGAAACAATGAGCAGTTCTTC
>TRBJ2-4|.|many|TRBV5-1
CASSLATGGEDIQYF
TGCGCCAGCAGCTTGGCCACCGGGGGCGAGGACATTCAGTACTTC
>TRBJ2-7|.|few|TRBV20-1
CSARDLEGGSEQYF
TGCAGTGCTAGAGATCTAGAGGGGGGATCCGAGCAGTACTTC
>TRBJ2-2|.|few|TRBV19
CASRVRGHSATGELFF
TGTGCCAGTAGAGTAAGGGGACACTCTGCCACCGGGGAGCTGTTTTTT
>TRBJ2-7|.|.|TRBV10-1
CASSEGVQTEQYF
TGCGCCAGCAGTGAAGGGGTACAAACCGAGCAGTACTTC
>TRBJ1-1|TRBD1|many|TRBV18
CASSPPGTGWGTEAFF
TGTGCCAGCTCACCACCGGGGACAGGGTGGGGCACTGAAGCTTTCTTT